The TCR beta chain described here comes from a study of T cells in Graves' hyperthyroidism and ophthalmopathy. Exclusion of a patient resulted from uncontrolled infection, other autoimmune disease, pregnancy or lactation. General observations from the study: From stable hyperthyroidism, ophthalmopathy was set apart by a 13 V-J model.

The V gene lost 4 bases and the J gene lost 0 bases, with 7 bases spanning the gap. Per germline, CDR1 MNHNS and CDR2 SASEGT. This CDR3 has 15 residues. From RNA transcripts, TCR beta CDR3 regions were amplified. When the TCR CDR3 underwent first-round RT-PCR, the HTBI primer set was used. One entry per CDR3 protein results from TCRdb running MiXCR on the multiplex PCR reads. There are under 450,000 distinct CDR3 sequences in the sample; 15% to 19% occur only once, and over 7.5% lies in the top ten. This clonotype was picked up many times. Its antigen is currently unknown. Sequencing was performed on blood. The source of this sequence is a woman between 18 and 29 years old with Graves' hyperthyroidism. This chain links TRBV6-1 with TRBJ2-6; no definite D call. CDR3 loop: CASSGTGSGANVLTF. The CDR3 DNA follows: TGTGCCAGCAGTGGAACGGGCTCTGGGGCCAACGTCCTGACTTTC.